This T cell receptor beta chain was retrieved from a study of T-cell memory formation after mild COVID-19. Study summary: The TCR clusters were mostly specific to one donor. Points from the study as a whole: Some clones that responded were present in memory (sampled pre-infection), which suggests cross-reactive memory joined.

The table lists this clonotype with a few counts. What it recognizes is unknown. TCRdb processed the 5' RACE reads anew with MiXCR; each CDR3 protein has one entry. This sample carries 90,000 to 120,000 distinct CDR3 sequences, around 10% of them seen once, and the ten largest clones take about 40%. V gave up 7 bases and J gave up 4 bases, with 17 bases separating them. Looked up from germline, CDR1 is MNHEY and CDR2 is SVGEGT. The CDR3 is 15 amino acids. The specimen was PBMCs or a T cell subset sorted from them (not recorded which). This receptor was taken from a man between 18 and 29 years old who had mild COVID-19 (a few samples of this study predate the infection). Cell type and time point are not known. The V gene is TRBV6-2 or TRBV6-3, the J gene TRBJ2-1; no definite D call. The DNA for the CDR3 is TGTGCCAGCACCAAGACCCTCGCGGCGTACAATGAGCAGTTCTTC. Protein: CASTKTLAAYNEQFF.